These 22 T cell receptor beta chains were all obtained from the same sample, sequenced in a study of cytomegalovirus exposure and HLA in healthy donors. Primers included in the PCR were 60 Vbeta and 13 Jbeta primers. Clones were sequenced by immunoSEQ multiplex PCR, and TCRdb holds only the in-frame ones, with some missing. This sample's table reports 45,000 to 50,000 clones. The sequenced sample consisted of PBMCs. All receptors derive from a male donor in good health and CMV-seronegative.

This chain joins TRBV30 and TRBJ2-7; 7 bases match TRBD1. The CDR3 spans 15 residues. Germline loops: CDR1 GTSNPN, CDR2 SVGIG (reference sequence). The V segment lost 3 bases and the J segment 7 bases; nucleotides outside the gene matches: 15. The DNA of the CDR3 is TGTGCCTGGAGACTCACCGGGACAGTGGTCGGGGAGCAGTACTTC. Encoded protein: CAWRLTGTVVGEQYF. Looking up the rest from reference TRBV30 and TRBJ2-7 gives the full variable domain: SQTIHQWPATLVQPVGSPLSLECTVEGTSNPNLYWYRQAAGRGLQLLFYSVGIGQISSEVPQNLSASRPQDRQFILSSKKLLLSDSGFYLCAWRLTGTVVGEQYFGPGTRLTVT.

The chain combines TRBV5-6 with TRBJ2-1; D is uncertain. The germline V gene encodes CDR1 SGHDT and CDR2 YYEEEE. The V end lost 4 bases, the J end lost 5 bases, and 16 bases lay between the germline ends. The CDR3 has 15 residues. In DNA form, the CDR3 reads TGTGCCAGCAGCCTAACTAACGTCCCCCACAATGAGCAGTTCTTC. It specifies CASSLTNVPHNEQFF.

The rearrangement links TRBV6-5 to TRBJ2-1; 7 positions agree with TRBD1. Germline V gene sequence: CDR1 MNHEY, CDR2 SVGAGI. V dropped 8 bases and J dropped 3; count of bases not matched to a gene: 1. The CDR3 totals 12 residues. This chain's CDR3 is CASRDSYNEQFF. The CDR3 bases are TGTGCCAGCCGGGACAGCTACAATGAGCAGTTCTTC.

The V call is TRBV4-3, the J call TRBJ2-2; 9 nucleotides align to TRBD1. Per the germline V gene, CDR1 is LGHNA and CDR2 is YSLEER. CDR3 size: 15 residues. V lost 6 bases to trimming and J lost 0 bases; unmatched junction nucleotides: 2. The CDR3 DNA reads as TGCGCCAGCAGAAGACAGGGGGCGAACACCGGGGAGCTGTTTTTT. Residues: CASRRQGANTGELFF.

The rearrangement uses TRBV4-1 and TRBJ1-5; D not resolved. The CDR3 contains 15 residues. Germline-derived CDR1 and CDR2 are MGHRA and YSYEKL. V lost 1 base to trimming and J lost 1 base, with 8 bases between them. The CDR3 sequence: CASSQALSSNQPQHF. The CDR3 nucleotides read TGCGCCAGCAGCCAAGCACTTAGCAGCAATCAGCCCCAGCATTTT.

The V gene is TRBV2, the J gene TRBJ2-7, with D maybe TRBD1 (6 bases). Trimming pared 6 bases from V and 0 bases from J, leaving 9 bases between. The CDR3 is made up of 13 amino acids. Germline loops: CDR1 SNHLY, CDR2 FYNNEI. Here the CDR3 reads CASSSRGSYEQYF. For the CDR3, the DNA is TGTGCCAGCAGCTCCAGGGGCTCCTACGAGCAGTACTTC. The full variable domain, with the rest looked up from reference TRBV2 and TRBJ2-7, is EPEVTQTPSHQVTQMGQEVILRCVPISNHLYFYWYRQILGQKVEFLVSFYNNEISEKSEIFDDQFSVERPDGSNFTLKIRSTKLEDSAMYFCASSSRGSYEQYFGPGTRLTVT.

V and J are TRBV25-1 and TRBJ2-7, with D perhaps matching TRBD2 (6 bases). Trimming stripped 8 bases from V and 6 bases from J, with 8 bases between. Germline V lookup: CDR1 MGHDK, CDR2 SYGVNS. The CDR3 totals 10 residues. CDR3 DNA sequence: TGTGCCAGCCTCGGGGGCGAGCAGTACTTC. Amino acids: CASLGGEQYF.

The CDR3 DNA reads TGTGCCAGCGCTAGCGGGGGGGCCGGGTCCTACGAGCAGTACTTC. It is translated as CASASGGAGSYEQYF. The chain recombines TRBV7-2 with TRBJ2-7; 12 nucleotides line up with TRBD2. V was pared by 8 bases and J by 1 base, with 6 bases of the junction left unmatched. The CDR3 totals 15 residues. Looked up from germline, CDR1 is SGHTA and CDR2 is FQGNSA.

The genes are TRBV27 and TRBJ2-7; TRBD1 matches at 8 bases. With 5 bases clipped from V and 5 bases from J, the junction kept 8 bases outside the gene matches. The CDR3 length is 14 residues. Looked up from germline, CDR1 is MNHEY and CDR2 is SMNVEV (reference sequence). The CDR3 here is CASSPGQGAHEQYF. The CDR3 DNA reads TGTGCCAGCAGTCCAGGACAGGGCGCCCACGAGCAGTACTTC.

V and J are TRBV29-1 and TRBJ2-7; TRBD1 agrees at 7 bases. This CDR3 has 15 residues. CDR1 and CDR2 from the germline V gene are SQVTM and ANQGSEA. V shed 1 base and J 2 bases; nucleotides not matched to a gene: 8. The CDR3 here is CSVEGTDRAAYEQYF. Here the CDR3 DNA reads TGCAGCGTTGAAGGTACAGACAGGGCCGCCTACGAGCAGTACTTC.

The CDR3 DNA reads TGTGCCAGCAGCTTAGACCAGACTTGGAGGTCACCTCATTACGAGCAGTACTTC. It encodes CASSLDQTWRSPHYEQYF. The chain is built from TRBV11-1 and TRBJ2-7; the D gene is possibly TRBD2 (5 bases). Trimming removed 1 base from V and 4 bases from J, with 23 bases in between. Germline lookup yields CDR1 SGHAT and CDR2 FQDESV (reference sequence). The CDR3 runs 18 residues.

The V gene is TRBV29-1, the J gene TRBJ2-7; TRBD1 matches at 9 bases. The CDR3 extends over 15 amino acids. Germline V gene lookup returns CDR1 SQVTM and CDR2 ANQGSEA. After removal of 3 bases from V and 0 bases from J, the junction contained 6 bases not matched to a gene. The CDR3 is CSVDKPGQGSYEQYF. CDR3 DNA sequence: TGCAGCGTTGATAAACCGGGACAGGGCTCCTACGAGCAGTACTTC.

The J gene is TRBJ2-7, the V gene TRBV6-5, with TRBD1 matching over 9 bases. Germline assignment: CDR1 MNHEY and CDR2 SVGAGI. This CDR3 spans 14 amino acids. After removal of 6 bases from V and 0 bases from J, the junction contained 3 bases not matched to a gene. The CDR3 sequence is CASRTTGGSYEQYF. The CDR3 DNA reads TGTGCCAGCAGAACGACAGGGGGCTCCTACGAGCAGTACTTC.

V usage is TRBV6-5 and J usage is TRBJ1-1, with 9 positions matching TRBD1. Germline CDR1 and CDR2: MNHEY and SVGAGI. This CDR3 is 14 amino acids long. V shed 6 bases and J 7 bases; nucleotides not matched to a gene: 9. The CDR3 nucleotides are TGTGCCAGCAGACAGGGGGCCGCTCTACTTGAAGCTTTCTTT. Residues: CASRQGAALLEAFF.

The V call is TRBV30, the J call TRBJ1-2, with TRBD1 matching 11 bases. Germline trimming cut 5 bases from V and 3 bases from J; bases unmatched to any gene: 11. This CDR3 has 16 amino acids. Germline CDR1 reads GTSNPN; CDR2 reads SVGIG (reference sequence). The CDR3: CAWGGTGGLIDYGYTF. DNA for the CDR3: TGTGCCTGGGGCGGGACAGGGGGGTTGATTGACTATGGCTACACCTTC.

The chain employs TRBV7-9 and TRBJ2-1; 9 nucleotides match TRBD2. The length of the CDR3 is 14 residues. Germline V CDR1 and CDR2: SEHNR, FQNEAQ (reference sequence). Trimming cost V 3 bases and J 8 bases; bases outside gene matches: 5. Here the CDR3 reads CASSLSGGKDEQFF. The CDR3, as DNA: TGTGCCAGCAGCTTGAGCGGGGGGAAGGATGAGCAGTTCTTC.

V is TRBV5-1 and J is TRBJ2-1, with D maybe TRBD2 (6 bases). There are 17 residues in the CDR3. In germline, CDR1 is SGHRS, CDR2 YFSETQ. Trimming left V 3 bases short and J 2 bases short, with 18 bases between. The CDR3 region is CASSWDGAREAYNEQFF. CDR3 sequence (DNA): TGCGCCAGCAGCTGGGACGGCGCTAGGGAGGCCTACAATGAGCAGTTCTTC.

V gene TRBV5-1 combines with J gene TRBJ1-1, with D tentatively TRBD1 (5 bases). The CDR3 consists of 13 residues. Germline-derived CDR1 and CDR2 are SGHRS and YFSETQ. Between the trimmed V and J ends, which lost 0 bases and 6 bases, there was a span of 9 bases. The CDR3 DNA reads TGCGCCAGCAGCTTGGAGGGGTTCGCTGAAGCTTTCTTT. It translates to CASSLEGFAEAFF.

The chain links TRBV4-1 to TRBJ2-5, with TRBD1 matching 9 bases. V was pared by 4 bases and J by 4 bases, with 10 bases of the junction left unmatched. The CDR3 is 16 amino acids. Germline CDR1 MGHRA, CDR2 YSYEKL. The CDR3 spells CASSLSLGQGAETQYF. The DNA of the CDR3 is TGCGCCAGCAGCCTCTCCCTGGGACAGGGTGCAGAGACCCAGTACTTC.

V is TRBV7-8 and J is TRBJ1-1; no clear D gene. Germline V gives CDR1 SGHVS, CDR2 FQNEAQ. V was shortened by 2 bases and J by 6 bases, with 10 bases between the two germline ends. The CDR3 covers 13 residues. The CDR3 DNA reads TGTGCCAGCAGCTTATACGAGGGATCTGAAGCTTTCTTT. Its translation is CASSLYEGSEAFF.

V is TRBV5-1 and J is TRBJ1-5; D may be TRBD1 (6 bases). Trimming removed 4 bases at V and 3 bases at J, with 14 bases between. The CDR3 covers 15 residues. Germline CDR1 reads SGHRS; CDR2 reads YFSETQ. The CDR3 DNA follows: TGCGCCAGCAGCAAATCAGGGGCGGACAATCAGCCCCAGCATTTT. This sequence encodes CASSKSGADNQPQHF.

The chain couples TRBV30 to TRBJ1-2; 8 bases match TRBD1. CDR1 GTSNPN and CDR2 SVGIG come from the germline V gene (reference sequence). The CDR3 contains 14 residues. J was trimmed by 5 bases and V by 5 bases; bases with no gene match: 10. In DNA, the CDR3 is TGTGCCTGGGGTAAACCGGGACAGGAATATGGCTACACCTTC. As protein: CAWGKPGQEYGYTF.